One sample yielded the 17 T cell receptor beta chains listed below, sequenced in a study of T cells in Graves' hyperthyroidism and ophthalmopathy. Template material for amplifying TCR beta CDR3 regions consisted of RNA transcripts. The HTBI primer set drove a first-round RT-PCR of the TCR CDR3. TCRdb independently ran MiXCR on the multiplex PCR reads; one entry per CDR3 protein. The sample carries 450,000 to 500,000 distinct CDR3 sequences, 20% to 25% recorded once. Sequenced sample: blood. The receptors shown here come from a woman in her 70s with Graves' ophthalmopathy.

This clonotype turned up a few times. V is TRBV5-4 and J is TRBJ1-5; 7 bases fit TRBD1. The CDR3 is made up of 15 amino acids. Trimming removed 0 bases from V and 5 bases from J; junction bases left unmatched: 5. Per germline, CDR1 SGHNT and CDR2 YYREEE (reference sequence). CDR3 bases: TGTGCCAGCAGCTTGGGGACAGGCCGCGATCAGCCCCAGCATTTT. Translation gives CASSLGTGRDQPQHF.

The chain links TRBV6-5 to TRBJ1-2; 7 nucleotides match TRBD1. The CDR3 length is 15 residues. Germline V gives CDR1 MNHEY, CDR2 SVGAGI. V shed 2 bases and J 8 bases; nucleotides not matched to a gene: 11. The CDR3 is CASSYTDRDGVGYTF. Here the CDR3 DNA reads TGTGCCAGCAGTTACACAGACAGGGATGGCGTCGGCTACACCTTC.

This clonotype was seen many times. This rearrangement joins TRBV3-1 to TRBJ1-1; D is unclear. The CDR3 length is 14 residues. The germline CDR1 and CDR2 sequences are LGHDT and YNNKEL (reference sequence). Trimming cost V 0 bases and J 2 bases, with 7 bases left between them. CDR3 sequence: CASSQDLGNTEAFF. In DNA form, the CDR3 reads TGTGCCAGCAGCCAAGATTTGGGAAACACTGAAGCTTTCTTT.

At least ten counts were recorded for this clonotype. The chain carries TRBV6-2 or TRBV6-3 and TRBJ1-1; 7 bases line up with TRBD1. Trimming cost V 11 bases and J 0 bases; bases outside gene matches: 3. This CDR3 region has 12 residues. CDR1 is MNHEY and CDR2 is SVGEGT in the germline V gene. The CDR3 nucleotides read TGTGCCGCCGGGACAGTGAACACTGAAGCTTTCTTT. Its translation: CAAGTVNTEAFF.

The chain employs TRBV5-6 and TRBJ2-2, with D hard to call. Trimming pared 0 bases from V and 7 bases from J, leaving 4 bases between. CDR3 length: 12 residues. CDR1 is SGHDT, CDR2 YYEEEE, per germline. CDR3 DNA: TGTGCCAGCAGCTTGGATAACGGGGAGCTGTTTTTT. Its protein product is CASSLDNGELFF.

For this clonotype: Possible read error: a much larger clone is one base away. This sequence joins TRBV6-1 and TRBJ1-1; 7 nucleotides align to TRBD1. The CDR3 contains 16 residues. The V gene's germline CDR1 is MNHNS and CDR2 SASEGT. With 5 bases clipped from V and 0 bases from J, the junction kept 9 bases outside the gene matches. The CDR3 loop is CASSRRQGHLNTEAFF. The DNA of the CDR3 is TGTGCCAGCAGTCGACGACAGGGCCATTTGAACACTGAAGCTTTCTTT.

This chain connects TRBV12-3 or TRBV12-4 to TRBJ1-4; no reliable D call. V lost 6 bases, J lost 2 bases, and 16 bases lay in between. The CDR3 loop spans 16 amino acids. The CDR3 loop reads CASSLPDRGTNEKLFF. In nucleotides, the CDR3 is TGTGCCAGCAGCCTCCCGGACCGCGGTACTAATGAAAAACTGTTTTTT.

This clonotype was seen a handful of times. CDR3 nucleotides: TGCAGTGCAATGTGGACTAGCGGGATTGTAGATACGCAGTATTTT. This gives the protein CSAMWTSGIVDTQYF. The rearrangement links TRBV20-1 to TRBJ2-3, with 12 bases aligning to TRBD2. V shed 6 bases and J 5 bases; nucleotides not matched to a gene: 9. Germline V gene sequence: CDR1 DFQATT, CDR2 SNEGSKA (reference sequence). CDR3 size: 15 residues.

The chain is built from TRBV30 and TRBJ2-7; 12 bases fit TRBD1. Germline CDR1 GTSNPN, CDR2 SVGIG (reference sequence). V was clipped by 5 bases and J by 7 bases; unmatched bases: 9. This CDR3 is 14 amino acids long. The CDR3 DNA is TGTGCCTGGGGAAGGGACAGGGGGCAAAGGGAGCAGTACTTC. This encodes CAWGRDRGQREQYF.

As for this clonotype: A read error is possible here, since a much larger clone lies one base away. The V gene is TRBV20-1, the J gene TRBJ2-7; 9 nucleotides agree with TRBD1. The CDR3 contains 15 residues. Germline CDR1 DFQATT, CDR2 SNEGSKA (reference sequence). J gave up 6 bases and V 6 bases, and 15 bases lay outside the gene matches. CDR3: CSAVRPGTGRCEQYF. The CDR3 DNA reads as TGCAGTGCGGTACGACCCGGGACAGGGAGATGCGAGCAGTACTTC.

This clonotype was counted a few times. CDR3 bases: TGTGCCAGCAGCGTCCAGCGGACAGCAACTAATGAAAAACTGTTTTTT. Its translation is CASSVQRTATNEKLFF. This sequence joins TRBV2 and TRBJ1-4, with D possibly being TRBD1 (6 bases). The germline CDR1 and CDR2 sequences are SNHLY and FYNNEI. The V end was cut by 6 bases, the J end by 0 bases, with 14 bases between. This CDR3 has 16 amino acids.

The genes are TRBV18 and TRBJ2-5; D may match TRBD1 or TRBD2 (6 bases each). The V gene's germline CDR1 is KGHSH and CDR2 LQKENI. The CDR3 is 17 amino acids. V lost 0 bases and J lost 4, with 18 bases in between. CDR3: CASSPPRTGRRGETQYF. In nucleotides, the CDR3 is TGTGCCAGCTCACCACCGAGAACAGGGAGGAGGGGAGAGACCCAGTACTTC. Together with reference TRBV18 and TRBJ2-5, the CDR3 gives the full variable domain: NAGVMQNPRHLVRRRGQEARLRCSPMKGHSHVYWYRQLPEEGLKFMVYLQKENIIDESGMPKERFSAEFPKEGPSILRIQQVVRGDSAAYFCASSPPRTGRRGETQYFGPGTRLLVL.

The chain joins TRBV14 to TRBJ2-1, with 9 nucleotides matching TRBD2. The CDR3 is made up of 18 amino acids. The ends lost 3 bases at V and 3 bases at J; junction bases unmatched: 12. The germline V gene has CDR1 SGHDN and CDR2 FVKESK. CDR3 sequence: CASSHLRRASGNYNEQFF. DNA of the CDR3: TGTGCCAGCAGCCATCTCAGACGGGCTAGCGGGAACTACAATGAGCAGTTCTTC.

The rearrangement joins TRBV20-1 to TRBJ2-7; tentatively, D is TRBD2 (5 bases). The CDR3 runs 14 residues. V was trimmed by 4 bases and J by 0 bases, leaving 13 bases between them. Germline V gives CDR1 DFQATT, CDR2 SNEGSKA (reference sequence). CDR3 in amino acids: CSAMRRRSSYEQYF. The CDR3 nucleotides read TGCAGTGCTATGAGGCGGAGGAGCTCCTACGAGCAGTACTTC.

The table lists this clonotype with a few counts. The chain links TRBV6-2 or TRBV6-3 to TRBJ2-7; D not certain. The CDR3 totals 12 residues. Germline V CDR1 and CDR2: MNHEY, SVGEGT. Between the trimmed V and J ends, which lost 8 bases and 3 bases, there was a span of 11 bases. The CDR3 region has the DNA TGTGCCAGCCGGACCTTGGGCTACGAGCAGTACTTC. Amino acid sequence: CASRTLGYEQYF.

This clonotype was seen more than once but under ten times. CDR3 sequence reads: CASRRYRDRGYEQYF. CDR3 sequence (DNA): TGTGCCAGCAGGCGCTACCGGGACAGGGGATACGAGCAGTACTTC. The chain carries TRBV2 and TRBJ2-7; 10 nucleotides line up with TRBD1. V trimming: 6 bases; J trimming: 4 bases; junction bases outside the gene matches: 9. Germline loops: CDR1 SNHLY, CDR2 FYNNEI. The CDR3 consists of 15 residues.

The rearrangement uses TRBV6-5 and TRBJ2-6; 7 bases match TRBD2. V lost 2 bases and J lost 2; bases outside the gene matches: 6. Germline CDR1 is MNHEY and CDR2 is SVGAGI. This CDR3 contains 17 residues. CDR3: CASSYEGGPPGANVLTF. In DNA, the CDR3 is TGTGCCAGCAGTTACGAGGGAGGGCCGCCTGGGGCCAACGTCCTGACTTTC.